These 15 T cell receptor beta chains came from one sample sequenced in a study of blood T cell repertoires in COVID-19. The protocol was immunoSEQ multiplex PCR, while the TCRdb copy is restricted to in-frame clones and leaves out a portion. The sample records about 170,000 clones, approximately 81% being singletons. Sequenced sample: peripheral blood. The receptors shown here come from a woman aged 80 or older with active or convalescent COVID-19.

J is TRBJ1-1 and V is TRBV14, with TRBD1 as a possible D gene (6 bases). The V gene lost 1 base and the J gene lost 4 bases, with 10 bases spanning the gap. Germline-derived CDR1 and CDR2 are SGHDN and FVKESK. The CDR3 is made up of 14 amino acids. CDR3: CASSQARGGTEAFF. In DNA, the CDR3 is TGTGCCAGCAGCCAAGCAAGGGGGGGCACTGAAGCTTTCTTT.

The rearrangement joins TRBV30 to TRBJ1-1, with D hard to call. Germline assignment: CDR1 GTSNPN and CDR2 SVGIG (reference sequence). The CDR3 sequence is 15 residues long. V dropped 0 bases and J dropped 0 bases, with 11 bases sitting between them. The CDR3 DNA sequence: TGTGCCTGGAGTGTAAGACCAGGCATGAACACTGAAGCTTTCTTT. Its translation: CAWSVRPGMNTEAFF.

This chain joins TRBV7-6 and TRBJ1-1; 7 nucleotides align to TRBD1. CDR3 length: 15 residues. J lost 0 bases, V lost 5 bases, and 6 bases had no gene match. Germline assignment: CDR1 SGHVS and CDR2 FNYEAQ. CDR3 amino acids: CASSHRQGLNTEAFF. The CDR3 DNA follows: TGTGCCAGCAGCCATCGACAGGGTTTGAACACTGAAGCTTTCTTT.

The chain links TRBV10-3 to TRBJ1-5, with D hard to call. CDR1 is ENHRY, CDR2 SYGVKD, per germline. Trimming stripped 10 bases from V and 0 bases from J, with 7 bases between. The length of the CDR3 is 12 residues. The CDR3, as DNA: TGTGCCACCGGGGATAGCAATCAGCCCCAGCATTTT. It is translated as CATGDSNQPQHF.

CDR3 coding DNA: TGTGCCAGCTCATCGAGGACAGGAGAGTCTAACTATGGCTACACCTTC. This sequence encodes CASSSRTGESNYGYTF. The J gene is TRBJ1-2, the V gene TRBV18; TRBD1 matches 7 bases. CDR1 is KGHSH and CDR2 is LQKENI in the germline V gene. The CDR3 is 16 residues long. The ends lost 5 bases at V and 0 bases at J; junction bases unmatched: 9.

This CDR3 is CASSIQTSTNEKLFF. CDR3 DNA: TGTGCCAGCAGCATCCAGACAAGCACTAATGAAAAACTGTTTTTT. The chain links TRBV7-9 to TRBJ1-4; D not certain. Deletions cut 5 bases from V and 2 bases from J, with 12 bases between. The CDR3 has 15 residues. Looked up from germline, CDR1 is SEHNR and CDR2 is FQNEAQ (reference sequence).

CDR3 bases: TGCGCCAGCAGCCCGGGGACTCGACTAGGAGGGACCGGGGAGCTGTTTTTT. Encoded protein: CASSPGTRLGGTGELFF. The chain uses TRBV5-1 and TRBJ2-2; D may be TRBD2 (6 bases). The CDR3 spans 17 residues. Germline values: CDR1 SGHRS, CDR2 YFSETQ. Trimming left V 4 bases short and J 5 bases short, with 21 bases between.

V gene TRBV19 combines with J gene TRBJ1-1, with D tentatively TRBD1 (5 bases). The CDR3 sequence is 17 residues long. Germline V CDR1 and CDR2: LNHDA, SQIVND (reference sequence). Trimming pared 5 bases from V and 0 bases from J, leaving 19 bases between. CDR3: CASSPGVGTRMNTEAFF. The CDR3 coding sequence is TGTGCCAGTAGTCCGGGGGTAGGGACTCGGATGAACACTGAAGCTTTCTTT.

V is TRBV19 and J is TRBJ2-5; 13 bases are shared with TRBD2. The V gene's germline CDR1 is LNHDA and CDR2 SQIVND (reference sequence). The length of the CDR3 is 15 residues. Trimming at V came to 7 bases and at J to 5 bases, leaving 7 bases not matched to a gene. CDR3 region: CASTGTSGIRETQYF. The CDR3 bases are TGTGCCAGTACCGGGACTAGCGGGATTCGCGAGACCCAGTACTTC.

This chain uses TRBV5-4 with TRBJ1-1, with 11 bases identical to TRBD1. With V trimmed by 4 bases and J by 4 bases, 6 bases remained unmatched. CDR1 and CDR2 (germline): SGHNT, YYREEE (reference sequence). The CDR3 sequence is 15 residues long. For the CDR3, the DNA is TGTGCCAGCAGCCGGGCCGGGACAGGGGGCACTGAAGCTTTCTTT. This encodes CASSRAGTGGTEAFF.

The V gene is TRBV11-2, the J gene TRBJ2-7, with 13 bases matching TRBD2. Germline loops: CDR1 SGHAT, CDR2 FQNNGV. The trim removed 3 bases at V and 4 bases at J, leaving 6 bases unmatched. CDR3 length equals 16 residues. The CDR3 region is CASSFEGTSGKYEQYF. The CDR3 DNA sequence: TGTGCCAGCAGCTTCGAAGGGACTAGCGGGAAGTACGAGCAGTACTTC.

The genes are TRBV7-9 and TRBJ2-3; 11 bases match TRBD2. The CDR3 contains 17 residues. Germline values: CDR1 SEHNR, CDR2 FQNEAQ (reference sequence). V gave up 1 base and J gave up 2 bases; unmatched junction bases: 5. CDR3 loop: CASSLVRLAGNTDTQYF. Written as DNA, the CDR3 is TGTGCCAGCAGCTTAGTCAGACTAGCGGGGAACACAGATACGCAGTATTTT.

CDR3 loop: CASSRGGQIGNQPQHF. The CDR3 DNA sequence: TGTGCCAGCAGCCGGGGAGGGCAGATTGGCAATCAGCCCCAGCATTTT. The chain links TRBV5-6 to TRBJ1-5, with unresolved D. Germline V lookup: CDR1 SGHDT, CDR2 YYEEEE. V lost 4 bases to trimming and J lost 2 bases, with 16 bases between them. The CDR3 has 16 amino acids.

This chain uses TRBV6-6 with TRBJ1-1, with D unclear. This CDR3 comprises 13 residues. Germline V lookup: CDR1 MNHNY, CDR2 SVGAGI (reference sequence). Deletions cut 8 bases from V and 2 bases from J, with 12 bases between. The CDR3 region has the DNA TGTGCCAGCGGACTGACCCCCAACACTGAAGCTTTCTTT. As protein: CASGLTPNTEAFF.

The rearrangement links TRBV2 to TRBJ1-6; D is unresolved. The CDR3 runs 14 residues. Germline lookup yields CDR1 SNHLY and CDR2 FYNNEI. V was cut by 4 bases and J by 7 bases, with 11 bases left in between. The CDR3 sequence is CASSGGRLNSPLHF. Here the CDR3 DNA reads TGTGCCAGCAGTGGAGGCAGACTGAATTCACCCCTCCACTTT. Filled out from reference TRBV2 and TRBJ1-6, the complete variable domain reads EPEVTQTPSHQVTQMGQEVILRCVPISNHLYFYWYRQILGQKVEFLVSFYNNEISEKSEIFDDQFSVERPDGSNFTLKIRSTKLEDSAMYFCASSGGRLNSPLHFGNGTRLTVT.